This T cell receptor beta chain was identified in a study of T cell repertoires in cytomegalovirus infection. Study in general: Public TCR beta signatures were indicative of both CMV infection and a matching HLA type. General observations from the study: The ex vivo response showed dominance by HLA-C-restricted CMV-specific TCR beta clonotypes.

TCRdb called the reads again in MiXCR, with one record for every CDR3 protein. Among about 770,000 distinct CDR3 sequences, almost 30% were seen once, and the ten largest hold around 13%. Germline CDR1 reads MNHEY; CDR2 reads SMNVEV (reference sequence). V was clipped by 11 bases and J by 6 bases, with 22 bases between them. There are 15 residues in the CDR3. This clonotype was detected only a few times. Its antigen remains unidentified. Specimen: cultured CD8+ T cells from PBMCs, collected from culture after CMV antigen stimulation. The chain couples TRBV27 to TRBJ1-4, with D perhaps matching TRBD1 (5 bases). This sequence was found in a human donor in good health (CMV status not recorded). Some clones in this sample may be carry-over from other donors' samples. Here the CDR3 reads CAGWWEGAEYEKLFF. In DNA form, the CDR3 reads TGTGCCGGGTGGTGGGAAGGGGCCGAATATGAAAAACTGTTTTTT.